These 31 T cell receptor beta chains came from one sample sequenced in a study of blood T cell repertoires in COVID-19. TCRdb's table, derived via immunoSEQ multiplex PCR, lists solely in-frame clones and lacks some. The sample has 70,000 to 85,000 clones, over 75% seen once. The sequenced sample consisted of peripheral blood. Source of these receptors: a man aged 65 to 79 with active or convalescent COVID-19.

The chain employs TRBV2 and TRBJ2-1; tentative D call: TRBD1 (6 bases). CDR3 length equals 13 residues. Germline-derived CDR1 and CDR2 are SNHLY and FYNNEI. V lost 7 bases and J lost 6, with 13 bases in between. The CDR3 DNA sequence: TGTGCCAGCACCCTGGAACAGGGCAATGAGCAGTTCTTC. Its protein is CASTLEQGNEQFF. Variable domain in full (rest from reference TRBV2 and TRBJ2-1): EPEVTQTPSHQVTQMGQEVILRCVPISNHLYFYWYRQILGQKVEFLVSFYNNEISEKSEIFDDQFSVERPDGSNFTLKIRSTKLEDSAMYFCASTLEQGNEQFFGPGTRLTVL.

The chain uses TRBV5-6 and TRBJ1-5, with D uncertain. V shed 2 bases and J shed 7 bases, with 7 bases lying between them. CDR1 is SGHDT and CDR2 is YYEEEE in the germline V gene. CDR3 size: 12 residues. The CDR3 sequence: CASSLPGQPQHF. DNA for the CDR3: TGTGCCAGCAGCTTACCGGGACAGCCCCAGCATTTT.

This clone was detected once. The chain combines TRBV29-1 with TRBJ1-4, with D hard to call. This CDR3 region has 11 residues. Germline loops: CDR1 SQVTM, CDR2 ANQGSEA. The V and J ends lost 2 bases and 10 bases respectively, with 8 bases between them. This CDR3 reads CSVENEGKLFF. In nucleotides, the CDR3 is TGCAGCGTTGAAAACGAGGGAAAACTGTTTTTT.

Written as DNA, the CDR3 is TGTGCCAGTAGAGAACGGGACAGTGGAAACACCATATATTTT. Its translation: CASRERDSGNTIYF. This sequence joins TRBV19 and TRBJ1-3; 7 bases are a match to TRBD1. CDR1 and CDR2 (germline): LNHDA, SQIVND (reference sequence). Trimming cost V 6 bases and J 3 bases; bases outside gene matches: 5. The CDR3 consists of 14 residues.

CDR3 residues: CASSFEDEQFF. In nucleotides, the CDR3 is TGCGCCAGCAGCTTTGAGGATGAGCAGTTCTTC. V is TRBV5-1 and J is TRBJ2-1; D gene unclear. The CDR3 loop spans 11 amino acids. CDR1 is SGHRS, CDR2 YFSETQ, per germline. Trimming pared 2 bases from V and 8 bases from J, leaving 5 bases between. The full variable domain, rest sourced from reference TRBV5-1 and TRBJ2-1, is KAGVTQTPRYLIKTRGQQVTLSCSPISGHRSVSWYQQTPGQGLQFLFEYFSETQRNKGNFPGRFSGRQFSNSRSEMNVSTLELGDSALYLCASSFEDEQFFGPGTRLTVL.

V gene TRBV19 combines with J gene TRBJ2-4; 8 bases match TRBD2. Trimming took 7 bases from V and 2 from J; bases not matched to a gene: 7. The CDR3 consists of 15 residues. Germline CDR1 is LNHDA and CDR2 is SQIVND (reference sequence). The CDR3 DNA sequence: TGTGCCAGTAACCAAGCGGGGGCGACCAAAAACATTCAGTACTTC. Translation: CASNQAGATKNIQYF.

The chain links TRBV27 to TRBJ2-7; 7 positions match TRBD1. CDR1 MNHEY and CDR2 SMNVEV come from the germline V gene (reference sequence). The CDR3 consists of 15 residues. V lost 3 bases to trimming and J lost 2 bases; unmatched junction nucleotides: 7. The CDR3 here is CASSFSDRIAYEQYF. CDR3 in DNA: TGTGCCAGCAGTTTTTCGGACAGGATAGCCTACGAGCAGTACTTC.

The chain is built from TRBV18 and TRBJ1-2; D may be TRBD1 (6 bases). Germline CDR1 reads KGHSH; CDR2 reads LQKENI. This CDR3 comprises 16 residues. The V gene lost 0 bases and the J gene lost 4 bases, with 15 bases spanning the gap. For the CDR3, the DNA is TGTGCCAGCTCACCACCGCAGGCAGGGGTCGCCTATGGCTACACCTTC. This encodes CASSPPQAGVAYGYTF.

The V and J genes are TRBV18 and TRBJ2-2, with 9 bases aligning to TRBD2. V lost 3 bases, J lost 2 bases, and 7 bases stayed unmatched. Germline CDR1 KGHSH, CDR2 LQKENI. The CDR3 contains 17 residues. The CDR3 nucleotides are TGTGCCAGCTCACCCGTAGCGGGGGCCATTAACACCGGGGAGCTGTTTTTT. Translation gives CASSPVAGAINTGELFF. The full variable domain, with the rest looked up from reference TRBV18 and TRBJ2-2, is NAGVMQNPRHLVRRRGQEARLRCSPMKGHSHVYWYRQLPEEGLKFMVYLQKENIIDESGMPKERFSAEFPKEGPSILRIQQVVRGDSAAYFCASSPVAGAINTGELFFGEGSRLTVL.

The chain has TRBV6-5 and TRBJ2-2, with D perhaps TRBD1 (5 bases). Germline V gene sequence: CDR1 MNHEY, CDR2 SVGAGI. The CDR3 has 14 residues. Trimming took 7 bases from V and 2 from J, leaving 11 bases between them. In DNA form, the CDR3 reads TGTGCCAGCACGGGCAGGGCTAACACCGGGGAGCTGTTTTTT. Encoded protein: CASTGRANTGELFF.

This sequence joins TRBV24-1 and TRBJ2-7; unclear D gene. The germline gives CDR1 KGHDR, CDR2 SFDVKD. The V end was cut by 8 bases, the J end by 2 bases, with 15 bases between. This CDR3 is built from 14 residues. This CDR3 is CATNRILTAYEQYF. CDR3 sequence (DNA): TGTGCCACCAACCGAATTCTAACCGCCTACGAGCAGTACTTC.

The chain combines TRBV11-2 with TRBJ2-3; perhaps TRBD1 as D (6 bases). The CDR3 extends over 14 amino acids. The V end lost 5 bases, the J end lost 1 base, and 10 bases lay between the germline ends. Germline CDR1 SGHAT, CDR2 FQNNGV. DNA for the CDR3: TGTGCCAGCAGCGCTTGGGGGCGCACAGATACGCAGTATTTT. This codes for CASSAWGRTDTQYF.

The V and J genes are TRBV5-8 and TRBJ1-3, with D possibly TRBD1 on 5 matching bases. The CDR3 is 13 residues long. V was clipped by 2 bases and J by 9 bases, with 12 bases between them. Germline CDR1 is SGHTS and CDR2 is YDEGEE. The CDR3 loop is CASSFRQRATIYF. The CDR3 nucleotides are TGTGCCAGCAGCTTCCGACAGCGCGCCACCATATATTTT.

J is TRBJ1-1 and V is TRBV30, with 7 nucleotides matching TRBD1. J gave up 4 bases and V 1 base, and 3 bases lay outside the gene matches. From germline, CDR1 is GTSNPN and CDR2 SVGIG (reference sequence). The CDR3 is 13 residues long. The CDR3 region has the DNA TGTGCCTGGAGTGCACAGGGGCCCACTGAAGCTTTCTTT. It codes for CAWSAQGPTEAFF.

The J gene is TRBJ2-7, the V gene TRBV3-1 (or the pseudogene TRBV3-2); TRBD2 might be the D (6 bases). The V gene lost 4 bases and the J gene lost 2 bases, with 9 bases spanning the gap. The germline gives CDR1 LGHDT, CDR2 YNNKEL (reference sequence). This CDR3 is 13 amino acids long. CDR3 residues: CASSPSGAYEQYF. CDR3 sequence (DNA): TGTGCCAGCAGCCCGTCGGGGGCCTACGAGCAGTACTTC.

J is TRBJ1-5 and V is TRBV19; TRBD1 matches at 8 bases. The CDR3 is 14 amino acids. CDR1 and CDR2 from the germline V gene are LNHDA and SQIVND (reference sequence). V shed 2 bases and J 10 bases; nucleotides not matched to a gene: 7. CDR3 bases: TGTGCCAGTAGTATACAGGGGGCCCCCCTTCCCCAGCATTTT. It translates to CASSIQGAPLPQHF.

This chain links TRBV30 with TRBJ1-1; D is uncertain. The CDR3 is 12 amino acids. CDR1 and CDR2 from the germline V gene are GTSNPN and SVGIG (reference sequence). Trimming cost V 2 bases and J 10 bases, with 14 bases left between them. The CDR3 region has the DNA TGTGCCTGGAGTTTGCGGGTCGGCGTAGCTTTCTTT. Translating it yields CAWSLRVGVAFF.

The rearrangement links TRBV9 to TRBJ1-4; a possible D gene is TRBD1 (6 bases). The CDR3 has 14 amino acids. Trimming took 4 bases from V and 8 from J, leaving 15 bases between them. Germline-derived CDR1 and CDR2 are SGDLS and YYNGEE. CDR3 coding DNA: TGTGCCAGCAGCCCGGGGACATTCTCAGAAAAACTGTTTTTT. Residues: CASSPGTFSEKLFF.

The chain recombines TRBV6-5 with TRBJ2-2; 11 positions match TRBD2. The germline CDR1 and CDR2 sequences are MNHEY and SVGAGI. The CDR3 runs 14 residues. The V gene end was trimmed by 7 bases and the J gene end by 8 bases; junction bases not matched to a gene: 6. The CDR3 nucleotides are TGTGCCAGCAAAACTAGCGGGAGTCAGGGGGAGCTGTTTTTT. Translated, it gives CASKTSGSQGELFF.

The rearrangement links TRBV10-2 to TRBJ2-1; TRBD2 might be the D (7 bases). Germline V gives CDR1 WSHSY, CDR2 SAAADI. With 3 bases removed from V and 1 base from J, the gap between germline ends came to 10 bases. The CDR3 contains 15 residues. CDR3 sequence (DNA): TGCGCCAGCAGTGACGCGGGGGCATCCTACAATGAGCAGTTCTTC. This gives the protein CASSDAGASYNEQFF.

The rearrangement joins TRBV5-1 to TRBJ2-5, with 11 positions matching TRBD2. Germline-derived CDR1 and CDR2 are SGHRS and YFSETQ. Trimming removed 4 bases from V and 2 bases from J; junction bases left unmatched: 13. This CDR3 is built from 18 residues. This chain's CDR3 is CASSLPGTSGTPQETQYF. The CDR3, as DNA: TGCGCCAGCAGCCTTCCCGGGACTAGCGGAACCCCTCAAGAGACCCAGTACTTC.

This sequence joins TRBV20-1 and TRBJ2-5, with D possibly matching TRBD1 (6 bases). The CDR3 totals 11 residues. Germline V CDR1 and CDR2: DFQATT, SNEGSKA (reference sequence). The germline V and J ends were trimmed by 7 bases and 5 bases, with 11 bases remaining between them. CDR3 loop: CSGEGVETQYF. The CDR3 DNA reads TGCAGTGGTGAGGGGGTCGAGACCCAGTACTTC.

The rearrangement joins TRBV5-4 to TRBJ2-7; 10 bases are a match to TRBD1. V was pared by 4 bases and J by 6 bases, with 7 bases of the junction left unmatched. The CDR3 runs 14 residues. The V gene's germline CDR1 is SGHNT and CDR2 YYREEE (reference sequence). As DNA, the CDR3 is TGTGCCAGCAGCACCGGGACAGGGGTTGGCGAGCAGTACTTC. Protein sequence: CASSTGTGVGEQYF.

This sequence joins TRBV10-3 and TRBJ2-1; 9 bases match TRBD1. The CDR3 spans 14 residues. Germline V gene data show CDR1 as ENHRY and CDR2 as SYGVKD. V was pared by 10 bases and J by 6 bases, with 10 bases of the junction left unmatched. The CDR3 DNA follows: TGTGCCACCGGTACAGGGGGCGAAACCAATGAGCAGTTCTTC. Translation gives CATGTGGETNEQFF.

This sequence joins TRBV11-2 and TRBJ2-1; 12 nucleotides line up with TRBD2. V lost 1 base and J lost 7; bases outside the gene matches: 5. The CDR3 covers 16 residues. The germline V gene encodes CDR1 SGHAT and CDR2 FQNNGV. The CDR3 loop is CASSLARLAGVNEQFF. The CDR3 DNA reads TGTGCCAGCAGCTTAGCTCGACTAGCGGGAGTGAATGAGCAGTTCTTC.

This chain joins TRBV6-1 and TRBJ1-2, with a weak D call TRBD1 (6 bases). V was clipped by 3 bases and J by 4 bases, with 12 bases between them. The CDR3 spans 14 residues. Per the germline V gene, CDR1 is MNHNS and CDR2 is SASEGT. The CDR3 DNA reads as TGTGCCAGCAGTGAGATCCAGGGGCGCTATGGCTACACCTTC. Its translation: CASSEIQGRYGYTF.

J is TRBJ2-6 and V is TRBV19, with 9 bases fitting TRBD1. The CDR3 has 16 amino acids. The ends lost 8 bases at V and 2 bases at J; junction bases unmatched: 7. Germline loops: CDR1 LNHDA, CDR2 SQIVND (reference sequence). The CDR3 DNA reads TGTGCCAGTTCCGGGACAGGGTCAACTGGGGCCAACGTCCTGACTTTC. Its protein is CASSGTGSTGANVLTF.

The chain joins TRBV14 to TRBJ1-2, with D tentatively TRBD1 (5 bases). V gave up 5 bases and J gave up 2 bases, with 9 bases separating them. The CDR3 is 13 residues long. In germline, CDR1 is SGHDN, CDR2 FVKESK. The CDR3 spells CASSFPGNYGYTF. The CDR3 nucleotides read TGTGCCAGCAGCTTCCCAGGGAACTATGGCTACACCTTC.

CDR3 sequence reads: CASSPGLAGGLYTQYF. CDR3 nucleotide sequence: TGTGCCAGCAGTCCCGGACTAGCGGGGGGGCTTTATACGCAGTATTTT. This rearrangement joins TRBV28 to TRBJ2-3, with 15 bases fitting TRBD2. CDR1 MDHEN and CDR2 SYDVKM come from the germline V gene. J lost 7 bases, V lost 5 bases, and 7 bases had no gene match. CDR3 length: 16 residues.

The CDR3 bases are TGTGCCAGCATTTCTTCCCTCGGGACAGGGGCAAGGGGAGGGGCCAACGTCCTGACTTTC. This sequence encodes CASISSLGTGARGGANVLTF. The chain is built from TRBV5-8 and TRBJ2-6, with 10 positions matching TRBD1. The V gene's germline CDR1 is SGHTS and CDR2 YDEGEE. CDR3 size: 20 residues. The V and J ends lost 6 bases and 4 bases, in that order; junction bases with no gene match: 19.

The chain links TRBV11-2 to TRBJ2-7; 9 bases fit TRBD1. V was pared by 2 bases and J by 2 bases, with 1 base of the junction left unmatched. CDR1 and CDR2 from the germline V gene are SGHAT and FQNNGV. CDR3 length: 14 amino acids. The CDR3: CASSLNRGPYEQYF. CDR3 coding DNA: TGTGCCAGCAGCTTAAACAGGGGGCCCTACGAGCAGTACTTC.